This TCR beta chain derives from a study of blood T cell repertoires in COVID-19 (dated by TCRdb to the early 2020s). Describing the broader study: Collaborator samples came from the United States, Italy and Spain and covered acute and convalescent phases of COVID-19. The prospective study material was composed of cDNA or gDNA derived from T cells, B-cell-depleted T cells, or PBMCs. Deeply sampled blood TCRbeta repertoires from subjects exposed to, actively infected with, or recovered from COVID-19 were included in the dataset. The repertoires were made available in a free public database intended to serve as a resource for research on the immune response to SARS-CoV-2. Samples came from the ongoing ImmuneRACE study (first 160 participants) plus 1,254 subjects from 6 global collaborators. Nearly every sample came with metadata listing a de-identified subject ID, COVID-19 status, age in years and sex. HLA class I and class II types, where available, came from metadata supplied by the sample provider rather than from assay-based typing.

Details on this clone: No cognate antigen has been identified for it. No much larger clone is present one base from it, and per-base qualities are unavailable.

The immunoSEQ Assay, a bias-controlled multiplex PCR, was used to amplify TCRbeta CDR3 regions from genomic DNA. Per the authors' processing: Within the assay, amplification of reference gene primers was used to estimate how many nucleated cells each sample contained. To quantify the absolute abundance of each unique TCRbeta CDR3 rearrangement, sequence reads were collapsed and filtered. For each sample, productive Simpson clonality was calculated by taking the square root of Simpson's diversity index across productive rearrangements. This is the immuneACCESS table as TCRdb keeps it, with only in-frame sequences that have V and J called. A part of the clones is gone; compared with another copy, unresolved V genes explain less than half, and the rest is unexplained. V and J calls and clone size are as listed in that table; D and trimming were resolved from the DNA. In all, the sample holds hundreds of thousands of clones, and 75% to 85% of those were seen once. The ten largest account for roughly 1.2% of the sample.

Findings and caveats that apply to the study as a whole: How much clinical and demographic metadata was included differed by source and by participant, and the metadata was provided uncurated.

In Seattle, one collaborating source enrolled patients while the infection was active and tracked those patients longitudinally over the course of disease. Whole blood was collected in K2EDTA tubes by collaborating institutions according to the institutions' own protocols. Collaborator samples were shipped for TCRbeta analysis as frozen whole blood, isolated PBMCs, or DNA extracted from either sample type. CDR1 SGHAT and CDR2 FQNNGV were looked up in the germline V gene. V is cut back by 4 bases and J by 0 bases, with 3 bases in the junction unmatched. The CDR3 has 15 amino acids, counting the end cysteine and phenylalanine. Just CDR3 DNA is preserved here, 45 bases in frame from base 1.

Sequences were obtained from peripheral blood. This TCR was sampled from a woman aged 25 to 45 with COVID-19, enrolled during active disease. The sequence links TRBV11-2 to TRBJ1-3, with TRBD1 identical over 7 junction bases. The CDR3 reads CASSSTGASGNTIYF. The DNA sequence is as follows: TGTGCCAGCAGCTCAACAGGGGCCTCTGGAAACACCATATATTTT.